This TCR beta chain is drawn from a study of blood T cell repertoires in COVID-19. Study summary: Samples representing acute and convalescent COVID-19 were sourced from the United States, Italy and Spain.

V lost 4 bases and J 5 bases, leaving 24 bases between the germline ends. Germline V gene sequence: CDR1 SGHDN, CDR2 FVKESK. CDR3 size: 17 residues. The protocol was immunoSEQ multiplex PCR, while the TCRdb copy is restricted to in-frame clones and leaves out a portion. The sample has 200,000 to 300,000 clones, roughly 82% seen once; the top ten hold 2% to 2.5%. The material sequenced was peripheral blood. J is TRBJ2-7 and V is TRBV14; maybe TRBD2 (6 bases). The source of this sequence is a man in his forties who had recovered from COVID-19. CDR3 in DNA: TGTGCCAGCAGCCCACCCCCCGAACCCGGGGGTCCCCACGAGCAGTACTTC. This translates into CASSPPPEPGGPHEQYF.